The 6 T cell receptor beta chains below come from one sample, sequenced in a study of blood T cell repertoires in COVID-19. Here immunoSEQ multiplex PCR was the method, and the copy in TCRdb shows in-frame clones only, minus some. The table includes around 150,000 clones, roughly 93% detected once. The sample was peripheral blood. Receptor source: a man between 18 and 29 years old with acute or convalescent COVID-19.

This rearrangement joins TRBV11-2 to TRBJ2-7, with a weak D call TRBD1 (6 bases). This CDR3 has 14 residues. The V end was cut by 3 bases, the J end by 3 bases, with 12 bases between. Germline V gives CDR1 SGHAT, CDR2 FQNNGV. CDR3 residues: CASSFNRENYEQYF. CDR3 bases: TGTGCCAGCAGCTTTAACAGGGAGAACTACGAGCAGTACTTC.

The chain couples TRBV19 to TRBJ1-4; the D gene is possibly TRBD1 (6 bases). V was trimmed by 0 bases and J by 8 bases, leaving 13 bases between them. The V gene's germline CDR1 is LNHDA and CDR2 SQIVND (reference sequence). The CDR3 extends over 15 amino acids. CDR3 in DNA: TGTGCCAGTAGTATAGATCGGGGGGCTAGGGAAAAACTGTTTTTT. Translated: CASSIDRGAREKLFF.

This chain's CDR3 is CASSRGLNYGYTF. The CDR3 coding sequence is TGTGCCAGTAGTCGGGGTCTTAACTATGGCTACACCTTC. This chain connects TRBV19 to TRBJ1-2; D ambiguous. Germline V gene sequence: CDR1 LNHDA, CDR2 SQIVND (reference sequence). This CDR3 is 13 amino acids long. Trimming pared 5 bases from V and 1 base from J, leaving 8 bases between.

This sequence joins TRBV6-5 and TRBJ2-7, with 11 nucleotides matching TRBD1. This CDR3 spans 15 amino acids. Germline V lookup: CDR1 MNHEY, CDR2 SVGAGI. V shed 4 bases, J shed 3 bases, and the junction held 5 bases outside the gene matches. The CDR3 DNA reads TGTGCCAGCAGTTCCACCGGGACAGGGGGCTACGAGCAGTACTTC. It codes for CASSSTGTGGYEQYF.

This clone has only one observation. The chain has TRBV19 and TRBJ1-5; the D gene is possibly TRBD1 (6 bases). The V and J ends lost 6 bases and 0 bases respectively, with 24 bases between them. The CDR3 spans 19 residues. Germline CDR1 is LNHDA and CDR2 is SQIVND (reference sequence). In DNA, the CDR3 is TGTGCCAGTAGCTCAAACACAGGGTTTACCTCTTATAGCAATCAGCCCCAGCATTTT. It translates to CASSSNTGFTSYSNQPQHF.

The gene calls are TRBV10-2 and TRBJ1-2; D is possibly TRBD1 (5 bases). V was pared by 0 bases and J by 2 bases, with 10 bases between. The CDR3 is 15 amino acids. The V gene's germline CDR1 is WSHSY and CDR2 SAAADI. CDR3 protein: CASSESRGFNYGYTF. The CDR3 bases are TGCGCCAGCAGTGAGTCGCGGGGCTTCAACTATGGCTACACCTTC.